This is a list of T cell receptor beta chains from one sample in a study of blood T cell repertoires in COVID-19. Using immunoSEQ multiplex PCR, the repertoire was profiled, and TCRdb retains in-frame clones only, with some absent. The sample includes some 200,000 clones, almost 90% of them seen just once. The sequenced sample consisted of peripheral blood. These receptors came from a man aged 18 to 30 with active or convalescent COVID-19. The CDR3 runs from the conserved cysteine through the conserved F or W. D genes are given only for firm matches. Expanded clones are given a class, and other clones once, few, many or no size at all.

TRBV21-1	TRBJ2-7	NA	few	TGTGCCAGCAGCAAAGCGACGCGGACTAGCGGTCCCTACGAGCAGTACTTC	CASSKATRTSGPYEQYF
TRBV7-2	TRBJ1-5	NA	NA	TGTGCCAGCAGCTTAGTTTTCGGGGGAGGTCCCCAGCATTTT	CASSLVFGGGPQHF
TRBV27	TRBJ2-7	TRBD2	NA	TGTGCCAGCAGTTTAGCGGGAGTCGGGTACGAGCAGTACTTC	CASSLAGVGYEQYF
TRBV30	TRBJ2-1	TRBD2	NA	TGTGCCTGGGCACTAGCGGGAGGCAGCTCCTACAATGAGCAGTTCTTC	CAWALAGGSSYNEQFF
TRBV30	TRBJ2-3	TRBD1	NA	TGTGCCTGGAGTGTAGGGGACAGCGTCACAGATACGCAGTATTTT	CAWSVGDSVTDTQYF
TRBV4-3	TRBJ1-5	NA	NA	TGCGCCAGCAGCCAAATGGCAGGCCCACAGCCCCAGCATTTT	CASSQMAGPQPQHF
TRBV14	TRBJ2-3	NA	NA	TGTGCCAGCAGCAATACAGTAATAGATACGCAGTATTTT	CASSNTVIDTQYF
TRBV27	TRBJ2-1	NA	NA	TGTGCCAGCAGTTTATCTCTCGGAGCGTGGAGTAACAATGAGCAGTTCTTC	CASSLSLGAWSNNEQFF
TRBV4-1	TRBJ2-7	NA	NA	TGCGCCAGCAGCCAGCTAGGCACTCCTTCCTACGAGCAGTACTTC	CASSQLGTPSYEQYF
TRBV12-3/TRBV12-4	TRBJ2-5	NA	NA	TGTGCCAGCAGTTTTTCGGGATTAGAGACCCAGTACTTC	CASSFSGLETQYF
TRBV18	TRBJ1-1	NA	NA	TGTGCCAGCTCCAGACAGAACACTGAAGCTTTCTTT	CASSRQNTEAFF
TRBV7-7	TRBJ2-1	NA	NA	TGTGCTAGCAGCCCCCGGGAGCAGTTCTTC	CASSPREQFF
TRBV5-6	TRBJ1-2	NA	NA	TGTGCCAGCAGCTTGGACCCGGGTCGGGACACCTTC	CASSLDPGRDTF
TRBV24-1	TRBJ1-5	TRBD1	few	TGTGCCACCAGTGATCGACAGGGCGTGGGCAATCAGCCCCAGCATTTT	CATSDRQGVGNQPQHF
TRBV7-2	TRBJ1-2	NA	NA	TGTGCCAGCAGCCCCCCCGCAGGGGCGGACTATGGCTACACCTTC	CASSPPAGADYGYTF
TRBV5-1	TRBJ2-4	TRBD2	NA	TGCGCCAGCAGCTCTCCGGGACTAGGAGGGCAGGGAGCCAAAAACATTCAGTACTTC	CASSSPGLGGQGAKNIQYF
TRBV23-1	TRBJ2-3	NA	NA	TGCGCCAGGAACTCCGGGACAGGGAGGGCTAGCGGGGAGGGCCCAGATACGCAGTATTTT	CARNSGTGRASGEGPDTQYF
TRBV30	TRBJ1-2	NA	NA	TGTGCCTGGAGTGTTAAGGAGGCGAGCTCGCCGCGTGGCTACACCTTC	CAWSVKEASSPRGYTF
TRBV30	TRBJ2-7	TRBD1	NA	TGTGCCGGGGACAGGGCCGCCTACGAGCAGTACTTC	CAGDRAAYEQYF
TRBV19	TRBJ1-2	TRBD1	once	TGTGCCAGTGGACAGGGCCATGGCTACACCTTC	CASGQGHGYTF
TRBV27	TRBJ2-2	NA	once	TGTGCCAGCAGTTTTCTCCCTCTAAGCACCGGGGAGCTGTTTTTT	CASSFLPLSTGELFF
TRBV6-2/TRBV6-3	TRBJ1-5	NA	few	TGTGCCAGCAGTTACCCAGGGGAGAGGCAGCCCCAGCATTTT	CASSYPGERQPQHF
TRBV24-1	TRBJ2-5	NA	NA	TGTGCCACCAGTGATGGGACACCTCAGCAAGAGACCCAGTACTTC	CATSDGTPQQETQYF
TRBV5-8	TRBJ1-4	TRBD1	NA	TGTGCCAGCAGTTACCCTGGGACAGGGGCAACTAATGAAAAACTGTTTTTT	CASSYPGTGATNEKLFF
TRBV7-2	TRBJ2-3	NA	NA	TGTGCCAGCAGTTGGGTCCTGGACTCAACCACAGATACGCAGTATTTT	CASSWVLDSTTDTQYF
TRBV29-1	TRBJ2-7	NA	NA	TGCAGCGTTGAAGGGGGGGGCAGCGACGAGCAGTACTTC	CSVEGGGSDEQYF
TRBV11-2	TRBJ2-7	TRBD1	NA	TGTGCCAGCAGCTTAAGGGGACAGGGCTCCTACGAGCAGTACTTC	CASSLRGQGSYEQYF
TRBV7-6	TRBJ1-3	NA	NA	TGTGCCAGCAGCTTGGGGGGCTCTGGAAACACCATATATTTT	CASSLGGSGNTIYF
TRBV7-9	TRBJ1-1	NA	NA	TGTGCCAGCACCTCGGGGAGACTTGGGCCGAACACTGAAGCTTTCTTT	CASTSGRLGPNTEAFF
TRBV27	TRBJ2-3	NA	once	TGTGCCAGCAGTGACTTCCCCATCGCAGATACGCAGTATTTT	CASSDFPIADTQYF
TRBV5-1	TRBJ1-2	TRBD1	NA	TGCGCCAGCAGCTTGGGGGACAGTCTCTCCGGCACGTATGGCTACACCTTC	CASSLGDSLSGTYGYTF
TRBV29-1	TRBJ1-4	NA	NA	TGCAGCGTTGCAATGACAGGCGCAACTAATGAAAAACTGTTTTTT	CSVAMTGATNEKLFF
TRBV3-1/TRBV3-2	TRBJ2-7	NA	NA	TGTGCCAGCAGCCTGAGCGGCCCCACCTACGAGCAGTACTTC	CASSLSGPTYEQYF
TRBV28	TRBJ2-3	NA	NA	TGTGCCAGTATTTCTAGCACAGATACGCAGTATTTT	CASISSTDTQYF
TRBV7-2	TRBJ2-7	TRBD2	NA	TGTGCCAGCAGCTTATTAGCGGGAGTCGGGCAGTACTTC	CASSLLAGVGQYF
TRBV15	TRBJ1-4	NA	NA	TGTGCCACCAGCAGAGATATGGGGACAACGGAAAAACTGTTTTTT	CATSRDMGTTEKLFF
TRBV30	TRBJ1-1	NA	NA	TGTGCCTGGAGTGCTCGACAGATAGAAGCTTTCTTT	CAWSARQIEAFF
TRBV7-2	TRBJ2-3	NA	NA	TGTGCCAGCAGCTTAGATTGGGGGCCCACAGATACGCAGTATTTT	CASSLDWGPTDTQYF
TRBV6-6	TRBJ1-1	NA	NA	TGTGCCAGCAGTCCTAGACAGAATGAAGCTTTCTTT	CASSPRQNEAFF
TRBV19	TRBJ2-7	NA	NA	TGTGCCAGTAGTATAAGGCTAGCCTACGAGCAGTACTTC	CASSIRLAYEQYF
TRBV28	TRBJ1-2	NA	NA	TGTGCCAGCAGTCCTGGACACCTCGTCATCTATGGCTACACCTTC	CASSPGHLVIYGYTF
TRBV19	TRBJ1-1	NA	NA	TGTGCCAGTCTCCCCCGTGGGAGGAACACTGAAGCTTTCTTT	CASLPRGRNTEAFF
TRBV12-5	TRBJ1-1	NA	NA	TGTGCTAGTGGTTTGGCAGGGTCCGTGAACACTGAAGCTTTCTTT	CASGLAGSVNTEAFF
TRBV9	TRBJ2-6	TRBD2	NA	TGTGCCAGCAGCGTAGCCCCTAGCGGGAGAGTACCCGGGGCCAACGTCCTGACTTTC	CASSVAPSGRVPGANVLTF
TRBV28	TRBJ2-7	NA	NA	TGTGCCAGTCAAGGGGGTACGAAGTACGAGCAGTACTTC	CASQGGTKYEQYF
TRBV7-2	TRBJ2-5	NA	NA	TGTGCCAGCAGCCCTCAAACAGGGCAAGAGACCCAGTACTTC	CASSPQTGQETQYF
TRBV28	TRBJ1-5	NA	NA	TGTGCCAGCAGTTTTGGACAGTACAATCAGCCCCAGCATTTT	CASSFGQYNQPQHF
TRBV11-2	TRBJ1-1	NA	NA	TGTGCCAGCAGCTTAGGGTTGGGGGGAGGTACTGAAGCTTTCTTT	CASSLGLGGGTEAFF
TRBV13	TRBJ2-2	NA	NA	TGTGCCAGCAGCCATACCCTGCAGGAGAACACCGGGGAGCTGTTTTTT	CASSHTLQENTGELFF